One sample yielded the 14 T cell receptor beta chains listed below, sequenced in a study of T-cell reconstitution after alpha-beta-depleted transplantation in children (dated by TCRdb to about 2016). Libraries were built with PCR. Sequencer: Illumina HiSeq 2500. TCR library preparation used molecular barcoding, with unique molecular identifiers applied to normalize quantification of the TCRbeta repertoire. Using fastp trimming at Q25 and MiXCR clonotype assembly, TCRdb reanalyzed the public sequencing data and kept in-frame beta chains. One record per CDR3 amino acid sequence lists the most common genes and DNA. Here the sample has hundreds of thousands of distinct CDR3 sequences; more than 10% occur a single time. Together, the top ten hold 2% to 3% of the sample. Sequencing used PBMCs from the stem cell graft donor, obtained from the stem cell graft. All receptors come from a human donor who donated a stem cell graft to a child with acute lymphoblastic leukemia.

The V gene is TRBV23-1, the J gene TRBJ2-7; 11 bases match TRBD1. TRBV23-1 is recorded as an ORF, its role being uncertain. This CDR3 spans 17 amino acids. V lost 3 bases, J lost 0 bases, and 7 bases stayed unmatched. The CDR3 reads CASSQLPGQGDSYEQYF. CDR3 bases: TGCGCCAGCAGTCAGCTTCCGGGACAGGGGGACTCCTACGAGCAGTACTTC.

The table lists this clonotype with many counts. V gene TRBV18 combines with J gene TRBJ2-5; no clear D gene. Germline CDR1 KGHSH, CDR2 LQKENI. V was shortened by 8 bases and J by 2 bases, with 9 bases between the two germline ends. The CDR3 has 12 residues. DNA for the CDR3: TGTGCCAGCAGCCCGCAGCAAGAGACCCAGTACTTC. This sequence encodes CASSPQQETQYF.

The sample holds many counts of this clonotype. J is TRBJ1-1 and V is TRBV5-1; D gene uncertain. The CDR3 contains 13 residues. The germline V gene encodes CDR1 SGHRS and CDR2 YFSETQ. Trimming took off 7 bases at V and 3 bases at J, with 13 bases between the two ends. In DNA, the CDR3 is TGCGCCAGCCGGTTGCGGGGTGACACTGAAGCTTTCTTT. As protein: CASRLRGDTEAFF.

This clonotype was detected many times. The CDR3 bases are TGTGCCAGCAGTTACGACGTAACCTACGAGCAGTACTTC. It translates to CASSYDVTYEQYF. This chain uses TRBV6-2 or TRBV6-3 with TRBJ2-7; D ambiguous. Germline CDR1 is MNHEY and CDR2 is SVGEGT. Trimming stripped 2 bases from V and 2 bases from J, with 7 bases between. The CDR3 length is 13 residues.

This clonotype was seen repeatedly, ten times or more. The chain has TRBV5-1 and TRBJ2-1; 13 bases match TRBD2. The CDR3 totals 17 residues. J lost 0 bases, V lost 6 bases, and 6 bases had no gene match. Germline assignment: CDR1 SGHRS and CDR2 YFSETQ. The CDR3 nucleotides are TGCGCCAGCAACCCCCGACTAGCGGGGGGCTCCTACAATGAGCAGTTCTTC. Amino acids: CASNPRLAGGSYNEQFF.

This clonotype was detected many times. The rearrangement joins TRBV3-1 to TRBJ1-2; D is perhaps TRBD1 (5 bases). CDR1 is LGHDT and CDR2 is YNNKEL in the germline V gene (reference sequence). V was clipped by 5 bases and J by 4 bases, with 20 bases between them. CDR3 length equals 16 residues. The DNA for the CDR3 is TGTGCCAGCAGCAGCCAAGCTCCAGGACAACGCTATGGCTACACCTTC. Translating it yields CASSSQAPGQRYGYTF.

This clonotype was recorded at least ten times. The chain is built from TRBV6-5 and TRBJ2-7, with 9 bases fitting TRBD1. This CDR3 has 18 amino acids. CDR1 and CDR2 from the germline V gene are MNHEY and SVGAGI. Losses at the gene ends were 4 bases for V and 2 bases for J; bases not matched to a gene: 15. CDR3 sequence (DNA): TGTGCCAGCAGTTTTTCTGACTACAGGGGGCTATCAGCCTACGAGCAGTACTTC. Translation gives CASSFSDYRGLSAYEQYF.

This clonotype was seen ten or more times. The rearrangement joins TRBV20-1 to TRBJ2-7; D may be TRBD1 (5 bases). In germline, CDR1 is DFQATT, CDR2 SNEGSKA (reference sequence). The V end lost 3 bases, the J end lost 5 bases, and 14 bases lay between the germline ends. CDR3 length equals 13 residues. CDR3 coding DNA: TGCAGTGCTAGTATCGACAGTTCCCACGAGCAGTACTTC. Amino acid sequence: CSASIDSSHEQYF.

This clonotype was detected ten times or more. The genes are TRBV10-3 and TRBJ2-7, with TRBD1 identical over 7 bases. Germline V lookup: CDR1 ENHRY, CDR2 SYGVKD. J lost 4 bases, V lost 6 bases, and 3 bases had no gene match. The CDR3 is made up of 12 amino acids. As DNA, the CDR3 is TGTGCCATCAGCTCGGGACAGTACGAGCAGTACTTC. Translation gives CAISSGQYEQYF.

This clonotype was seen many times. This chain joins TRBV5-1 and TRBJ2-3, with D unclear. Per germline, CDR1 SGHRS and CDR2 YFSETQ. V dropped 3 bases and J dropped 2 bases, with 13 bases sitting between them. This CDR3 spans 15 amino acids. CDR3 nucleotides: TGCGCCAGCAGCTCATCCGCTCGGTTCACAGATACGCAGTATTTT. Translation gives CASSSSARFTDTQYF.

This clonotype has at least ten counts. The rearrangement joins TRBV24-1 to TRBJ2-1; D gene uncertain. The V gene lost 0 bases and the J gene lost 9 bases, with 8 bases spanning the gap. CDR1 and CDR2 from the germline V gene are KGHDR and SFDVKD. The length of the CDR3 is 13 residues. The CDR3 DNA reads as TGTGCCACCAGTGATTTGAAGGGTACTGAGCAGTTCTTC. Translation gives CATSDLKGTEQFF.

This clonotype was seen ten or more times. V is TRBV20-1 and J is TRBJ2-7, with 8 bases lining up with TRBD1. Germline values: CDR1 DFQATT, CDR2 SNEGSKA (reference sequence). The CDR3 has 15 amino acids. With V trimmed by 0 bases and J by 1 base, 5 bases remained unmatched. In DNA, the CDR3 is TGCAGTGCTAGAGATTCGGGGACAGGATCCTACGAGCAGTACTTC. As protein: CSARDSGTGSYEQYF.

This clonotype came up many times. V is TRBV20-1 and J is TRBJ2-7; D possibly uses TRBD1 or TRBD2 (5 bases each). The CDR3 runs 14 residues. V lost 1 base and J lost 2, with 12 bases in between. Germline CDR1 is DFQATT and CDR2 is SNEGSKA (reference sequence). The CDR3 loop reads CSARGQGRPYEQYF. The CDR3 DNA sequence: TGCAGTGCTAGAGGGCAGGGACGTCCCTACGAGCAGTACTTC.

Many counts were recorded for this clonotype. The chain combines TRBV9 with TRBJ2-3; 7 positions agree with TRBD1. V was pared by 3 bases and J by 1 base, with 8 bases of the junction left unmatched. The length of the CDR3 is 16 residues. Germline CDR1 is SGDLS and CDR2 is YYNGEE. Here the CDR3 DNA reads TGTGCCAGCAGCGGACTGGGACAGAAGGGCACAGATACGCAGTATTTT. It specifies CASSGLGQKGTDTQYF.